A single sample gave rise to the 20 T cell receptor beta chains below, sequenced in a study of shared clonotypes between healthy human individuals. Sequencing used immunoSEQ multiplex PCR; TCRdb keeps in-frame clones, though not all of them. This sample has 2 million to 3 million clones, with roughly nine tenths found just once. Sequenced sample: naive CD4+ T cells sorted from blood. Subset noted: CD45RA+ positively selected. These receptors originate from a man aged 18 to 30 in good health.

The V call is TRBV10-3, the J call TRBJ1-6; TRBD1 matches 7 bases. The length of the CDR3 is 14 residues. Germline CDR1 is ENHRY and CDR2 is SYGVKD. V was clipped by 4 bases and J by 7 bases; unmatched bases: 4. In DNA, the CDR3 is TGTGCCATCAGTGTGGGACAGATGAATTCACCCCTCCACTTT. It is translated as CAISVGQMNSPLHF.

CDR3 DNA sequence: TGTGCCAGCAGCTGGTCAGGGGGCGGTTCACCCCTCCACTTT. Residues: CASSWSGGGSPLHF. The chain links TRBV28 to TRBJ1-6; 8 bases fit TRBD1. The CDR3 is 14 amino acids. CDR1 is MDHEN and CDR2 is SYDVKM in the germline V gene. The V segment lost 6 bases and the J segment 9 bases; nucleotides outside the gene matches: 7.

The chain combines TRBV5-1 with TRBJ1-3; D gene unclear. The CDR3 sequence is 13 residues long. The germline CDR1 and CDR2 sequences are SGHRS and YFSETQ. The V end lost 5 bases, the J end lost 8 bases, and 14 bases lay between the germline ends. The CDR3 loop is CASRTGSHDTIYF. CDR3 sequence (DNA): TGCGCCAGCAGGACGGGGTCGCATGACACCATATATTTT.

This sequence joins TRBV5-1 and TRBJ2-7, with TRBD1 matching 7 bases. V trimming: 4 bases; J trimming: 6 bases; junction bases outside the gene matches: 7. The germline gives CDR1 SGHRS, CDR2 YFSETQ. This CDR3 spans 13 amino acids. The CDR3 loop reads CASSPGQVLEQYF. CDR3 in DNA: TGCGCCAGCAGCCCTGGACAGGTACTCGAGCAGTACTTC.

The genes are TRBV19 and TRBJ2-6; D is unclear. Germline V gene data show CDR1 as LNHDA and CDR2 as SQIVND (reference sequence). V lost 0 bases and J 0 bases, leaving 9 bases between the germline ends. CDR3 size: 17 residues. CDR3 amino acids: CASSIDLPVSGANVLTF. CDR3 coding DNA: TGTGCCAGTAGTATAGATCTGCCGGTCTCTGGGGCCAACGTCCTGACTTTC.

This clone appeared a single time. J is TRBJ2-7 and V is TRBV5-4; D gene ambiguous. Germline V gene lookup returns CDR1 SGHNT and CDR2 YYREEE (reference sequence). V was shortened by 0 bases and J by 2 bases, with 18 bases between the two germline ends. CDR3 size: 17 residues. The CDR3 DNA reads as TGTGCCAGCAGCTTGGGCTCGGAAGGAACCTGGGCCTACGAGCAGTACTTC. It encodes CASSLGSEGTWAYEQYF.

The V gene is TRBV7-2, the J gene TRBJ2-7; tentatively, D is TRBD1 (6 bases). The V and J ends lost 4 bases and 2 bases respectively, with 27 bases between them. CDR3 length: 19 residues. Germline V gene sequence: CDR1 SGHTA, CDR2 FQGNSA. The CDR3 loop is CASSSLTGVAPRVPYEQYF. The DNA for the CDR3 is TGTGCCAGCAGCTCCTTGACAGGAGTGGCTCCGCGCGTCCCCTACGAGCAGTACTTC.

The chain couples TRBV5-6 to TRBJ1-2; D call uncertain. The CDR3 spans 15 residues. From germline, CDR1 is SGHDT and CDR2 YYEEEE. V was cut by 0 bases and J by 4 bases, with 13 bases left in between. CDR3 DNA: TGTGCCAGCAGCTTGGATCGGGGTTTCGGCTATGGCTACACCTTC. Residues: CASSLDRGFGYGYTF.

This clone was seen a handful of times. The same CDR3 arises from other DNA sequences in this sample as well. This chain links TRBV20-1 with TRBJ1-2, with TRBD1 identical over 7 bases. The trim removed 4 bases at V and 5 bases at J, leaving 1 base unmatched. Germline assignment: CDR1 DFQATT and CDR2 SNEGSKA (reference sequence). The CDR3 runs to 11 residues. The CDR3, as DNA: TGCAGTGCTACAGGGGGATATGGCTACACCTTC. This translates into CSATGGYGYTF.

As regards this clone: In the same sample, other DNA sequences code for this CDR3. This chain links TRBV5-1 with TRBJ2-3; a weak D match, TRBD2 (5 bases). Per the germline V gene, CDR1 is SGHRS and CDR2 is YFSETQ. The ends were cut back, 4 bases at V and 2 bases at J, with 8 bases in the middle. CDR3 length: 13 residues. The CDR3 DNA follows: TGCGCCAGCAGCCCGGGGTTCACAGATACGCAGTATTTT. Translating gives CASSPGFTDTQYF.

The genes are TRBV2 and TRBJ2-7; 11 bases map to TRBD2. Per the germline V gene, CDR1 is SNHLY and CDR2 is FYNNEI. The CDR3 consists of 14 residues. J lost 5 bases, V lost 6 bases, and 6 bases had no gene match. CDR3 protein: CASSETSGSNEQYF. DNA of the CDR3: TGTGCCAGCAGCGAAACTAGCGGGAGCAACGAGCAGTACTTC.

The CDR3 sequence is CASSQGSGDGYTF. The CDR3 nucleotides are TGTGCCAGCTCACAAGGCTCGGGGGATGGCTACACCTTC. This chain links TRBV18 with TRBJ1-2; D perhaps matches TRBD1 (5 bases). V dropped 4 bases and J dropped 6 bases, with 12 bases sitting between them. This CDR3 spans 13 amino acids. The V gene's germline CDR1 is KGHSH and CDR2 LQKENI.

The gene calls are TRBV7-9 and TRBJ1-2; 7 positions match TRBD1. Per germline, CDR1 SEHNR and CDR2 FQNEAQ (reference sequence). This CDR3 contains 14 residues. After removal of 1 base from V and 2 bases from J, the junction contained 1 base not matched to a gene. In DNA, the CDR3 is TGTGCCAGCAGCTTAGAGACAGGGAACTATGGCTACACCTTC. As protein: CASSLETGNYGYTF.

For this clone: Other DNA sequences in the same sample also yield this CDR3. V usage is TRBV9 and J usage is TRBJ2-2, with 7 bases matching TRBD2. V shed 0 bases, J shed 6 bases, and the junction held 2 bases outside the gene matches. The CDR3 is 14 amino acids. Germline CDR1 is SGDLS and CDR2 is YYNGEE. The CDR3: CASSVVREAGELFF. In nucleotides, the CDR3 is TGTGCCAGCAGCGTAGTCCGGGAGGCCGGGGAGCTGTTTTTT. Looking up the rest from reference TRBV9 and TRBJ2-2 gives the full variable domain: DSGVTQTPKHLITATGQRVTLRCSPRSGDLSVYWYQQSLDQGLQFLIQYYNGEERAKGNILERFSAQQFPDLHSELNLSSLELGDSALYFCASSVVREAGELFFGEGSRLTVL.

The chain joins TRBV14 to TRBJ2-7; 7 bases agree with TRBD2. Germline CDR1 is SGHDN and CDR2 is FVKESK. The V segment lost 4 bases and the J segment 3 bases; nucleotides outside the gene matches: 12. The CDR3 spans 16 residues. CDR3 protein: CASSRGAGVSYYEQYF. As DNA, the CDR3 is TGTGCCAGCAGCCGAGGGGCGGGAGTAAGTTACTACGAGCAGTACTTC.

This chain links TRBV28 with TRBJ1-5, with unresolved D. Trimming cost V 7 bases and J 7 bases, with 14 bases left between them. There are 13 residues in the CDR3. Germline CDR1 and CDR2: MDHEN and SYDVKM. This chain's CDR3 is CASKIGGSQPQHF. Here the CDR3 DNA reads TGTGCCAGCAAAATCGGCGGTTCCCAGCCCCAGCATTTT.

CDR3 sequence (DNA): TGTGCCAGTAGTCAGGACACCCCAAGGGGCCTGGGAGACCACTATGGCTACACCTTC. Its protein is CASSQDTPRGLGDHYGYTF. The chain recombines TRBV19 with TRBJ1-2, with D perhaps matching TRBD1 (5 bases). V shed 5 bases and J shed 3 bases, with 28 bases lying between them. The CDR3 is made up of 19 amino acids. From germline, CDR1 is LNHDA and CDR2 SQIVND (reference sequence).

CDR3 sequence: CAWSRLDGKNIQYF. CDR3 nucleotide sequence: TGTGCCTGGTCCCGACTAGACGGCAAAAACATTCAGTACTTC. This chain connects TRBV30 to TRBJ2-4, with D possibly TRBD2 on 6 matching bases. The CDR3 is 14 amino acids. V lost 5 bases and J lost 3, with 14 bases in between. Germline V gene data show CDR1 as GTSNPN and CDR2 as SVGIG (reference sequence).

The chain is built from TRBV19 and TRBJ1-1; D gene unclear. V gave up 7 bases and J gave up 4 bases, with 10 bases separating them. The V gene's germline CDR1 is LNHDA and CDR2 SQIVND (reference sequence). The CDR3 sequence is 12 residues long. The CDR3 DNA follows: TGTGCCAGTAATCAGGCCGCCACTGAAGCTTTCTTT. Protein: CASNQAATEAFF.

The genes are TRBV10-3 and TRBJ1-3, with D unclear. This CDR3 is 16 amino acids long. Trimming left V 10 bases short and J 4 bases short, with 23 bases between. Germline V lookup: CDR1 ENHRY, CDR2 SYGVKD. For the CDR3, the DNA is TGTGCCACCTCTAGCGAGGAACGAGTGCGCGGAAACACCATATATTTT. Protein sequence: CATSSEERVRGNTIYF.